This T cell receptor beta chain derives from a study of cytomegalovirus exposure and HLA in healthy donors. Findings and caveats of the study: Available immune exposure information covered CMV serostatus only. Several of the most significant clusters appeared, in a later analysis, to be linked to common viral pathogens. In a later analysis, a missense DCLRE1C variant was linked to TCR beta V- and J-gene trimming.

With 60 Vbeta and 13 Jbeta primers, the PCR was carried out. TCRdb's table, derived via immunoSEQ multiplex PCR, lists solely in-frame clones and lacks some. The data contain about 150,000 clones, over 75% of them singletons. As concerns this clone: The antigen is unknown.

CDR1 and CDR2 (germline): KGHSH, LQKENI. V was clipped by 5 bases and J by 0 bases, with 13 bases between them. There are 15 residues in the CDR3. Material for sequencing was PBMCs. This chain joins TRBV18 and TRBJ1-1; the D gene is possibly TRBD1 (6 bases). This sequence originates from a man aged 25 to 40 in good health and CMV-seropositive. CDR3 nucleotides: TGTGCCAGCTCATCGTCGACAGGAATGAACACTGAAGCTTTCTTT. Protein sequence: CASSSSTGMNTEAFF.